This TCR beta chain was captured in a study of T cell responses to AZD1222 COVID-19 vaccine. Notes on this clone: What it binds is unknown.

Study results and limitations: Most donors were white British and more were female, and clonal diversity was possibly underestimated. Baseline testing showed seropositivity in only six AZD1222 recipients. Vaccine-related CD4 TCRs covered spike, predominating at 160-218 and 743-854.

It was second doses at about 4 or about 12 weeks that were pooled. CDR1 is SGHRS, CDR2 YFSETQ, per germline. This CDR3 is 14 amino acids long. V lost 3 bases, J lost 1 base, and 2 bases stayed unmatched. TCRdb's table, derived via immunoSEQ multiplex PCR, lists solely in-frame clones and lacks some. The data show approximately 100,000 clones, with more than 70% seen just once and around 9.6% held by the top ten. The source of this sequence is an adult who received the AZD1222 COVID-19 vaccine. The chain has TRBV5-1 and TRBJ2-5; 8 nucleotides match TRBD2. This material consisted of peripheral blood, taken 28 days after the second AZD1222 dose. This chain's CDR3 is CASSSTSGQETQYF. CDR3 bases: TGCGCCAGCAGCTCAACTAGCGGCCAAGAGACCCAGTACTTC.